This passage covers 29 T cell receptor beta chains from one sample sequenced in a study of response to subunit inactivated influenza vaccine (dated by TCRdb to 2016 to 2018). To prepare the library, RT-PCR was applied. Instrument on record: Illumina HiSeq 2500. TCRdb trimmed public reads at Q25 via fastp, called clones via MiXCR and kept in-frame beta chains. Each CDR3 protein gets just one entry, which takes the most common genes and DNA from the rows behind it. A total of about 530,000 distinct CDR3 sequences appear in this sample, about 11% of them only once. The ten largest clonotypes hold roughly a tenth of the sample. The sequenced sample was PBMCs from blood, obtained on the day of vaccination. These receptors were obtained from a man aged 45 to 65 who received an inactivated influenza vaccine. Donor details come from another sample of the same person, matched by shared clones.

This clonotype was seen ten or more times. The chain employs TRBV9 and TRBJ2-1; 8 bases agree with TRBD2. CDR3 length: 15 residues. Germline assignment: CDR1 SGDLS and CDR2 YYNGEE. V shed 0 bases and J 3 bases; nucleotides not matched to a gene: 2. The CDR3 nucleotides are TGTGCCAGCAGCGTAGAACTAGCGGACTACAATGAGCAGTTCTTC. Residues: CASSVELADYNEQFF. The complete variable domain, with remaining parts taken from reference TRBV9 and TRBJ2-1, reads DSGVTQTPKHLITATGQRVTLRCSPRSGDLSVYWYQQSLDQGLQFLIQYYNGEERAKGNILERFSAQQFPDLHSELNLSSLELGDSALYFCASSVELADYNEQFFGPGTRLTVL.

The chain recombines TRBV7-6 with TRBJ1-4; 9 bases map to TRBD1. The germline V gene encodes CDR1 SGHVS and CDR2 FNYEAQ. V lost 2 bases, J lost 2 bases, and 3 bases stayed unmatched. This CDR3 is 16 amino acids long. CDR3 nucleotide sequence: TGTGCCAGCAGCTTATTTACAGGGGGCACTAATGAAAAACTGTTTTTT. Protein: CASSLFTGGTNEKLFF.

V is TRBV7-2 and J is TRBJ1-6, with 7 bases fitting TRBD1. CDR3 length equals 16 residues. Unmatched junction bases numbered 14, after V lost 5 bases and J lost 10 bases. Germline loops: CDR1 SGHTA, CDR2 FQGNSA. CDR3 DNA sequence: TGTGCCAGCAGCCTTACCGGGACAGAGGGGCACTCACCCCTCCACTTT. Translated, it gives CASSLTGTEGHSPLHF.

V usage is TRBV30 and J usage is TRBJ2-5; 9 bases map to TRBD2. This CDR3 contains 15 residues. V gave up 3 bases and J gave up 0 bases; unmatched junction bases: 5. The germline V gene encodes CDR1 GTSNPN and CDR2 SVGIG (reference sequence). The CDR3 protein is CAWRSAGGNQETQYF. Written as DNA, the CDR3 is TGTGCCTGGAGATCGGCGGGAGGGAACCAAGAGACCCAGTACTTC.

In this sample, this clonotype turned up many times. The limits of the CDR3 on the DNA are not certain, so only TCRdb's listed CDR3 is given. The chain carries TRBV3-1 and TRBJ2-7; TRBD1 reflects the table's D call only, with no check against the DNA. The CDR3 is 14 amino acids in total, end residues counted. Germline V gene sequence: CDR1 LGHDT, CDR2 YNNKEL (reference sequence). This CDR3 is CASSQSGRADEQYF.

A few counts support this clonotype. V gene TRBV4-3 combines with J gene TRBJ2-7; 9 bases line up with TRBD2. Germline V gene sequence: CDR1 LGHNA, CDR2 YSLEER. The CDR3 length is 13 residues. The junction had 1 base not matched to a gene; V was cut back by 0 bases and J by 7 bases. The CDR3 region has the DNA TGCGCCAGCAGCCAAGATAGCGGGAGAGAGCAGTACTTC. The encoded protein is CASSQDSGREQYF.

In its sample, this clonotype was seen many times. CDR3 in amino acids: CASSLSRGPLEQYF. Here the CDR3 DNA reads TGTGCCAGCAGTTTAAGCAGGGGTCCCCTCGAGCAGTACTTC. This sequence joins TRBV12-3 or TRBV12-4 and TRBJ2-7; a weak D match, TRBD1 (6 bases). V dropped 2 bases and J dropped 6 bases, with 14 bases sitting between them. This CDR3 comprises 14 residues.

This clonotype was recorded a few times. The V call is TRBV9, the J call TRBJ2-3; the D gene is possibly TRBD1 (5 bases). The CDR3 is 14 residues long. The V gene lost 1 base and the J gene lost 4 bases, with 10 bases spanning the gap. Germline assignment: CDR1 SGDLS and CDR2 YYNGEE. The CDR3 here is CASSVNRSPDTQYF. The CDR3 DNA follows: TGTGCCAGCAGCGTAAACAGGAGTCCAGATACGCAGTATTTT. The whole variable domain, filled in from reference TRBV9 and TRBJ2-3, reads DSGVTQTPKHLITATGQRVTLRCSPRSGDLSVYWYQQSLDQGLQFLIQYYNGEERAKGNILERFSAQQFPDLHSELNLSSLELGDSALYFCASSVNRSPDTQYFGPGTRLTVL.

This clonotype was picked up a small number of times. V is TRBV28 and J is TRBJ1-1, with D possibly being TRBD1 (5 bases). The CDR3 extends over 15 amino acids. Trimming stripped 2 bases from V and 1 base from J, with 11 bases between. Germline V gene data show CDR1 as MDHEN and CDR2 as SYDVKM. Written as DNA, the CDR3 is TGTGCCAGCAGTTTAGGTGTGGGGGGGAACACTGAAGCTTTCTTT. Amino acids: CASSLGVGGNTEAFF.

The rearrangement links TRBV7-2 to TRBJ2-7; the D gene is possibly TRBD1 (5 bases). Germline V CDR1 and CDR2: SGHTA, FQGNSA. V was clipped by 2 bases and J by 7 bases, with 15 bases between them. The CDR3 extends over 14 amino acids. For the CDR3, the DNA is TGTGCCAGCAGCTTAAAAGGTGGGGCTTGGGAGCAGTACTTC. Its translation is CASSLKGGAWEQYF.

This clonotype was detected only a few times. CDR3 loop: CASSPSGGTKNIQYF. CDR3 sequence (DNA): TGTGCCAGCAGTCCTAGCGGGGGGACCAAAAACATTCAGTACTTC. The chain has TRBV25-1 and TRBJ2-4; TRBD2 agrees at 11 bases. CDR3 size: 15 residues. Germline values: CDR1 MGHDK, CDR2 SYGVNS. V lost 5 bases to trimming and J lost 2 bases; unmatched junction nucleotides: 2. The full variable domain, rest sourced from reference TRBV25-1 and TRBJ2-4, is EADIYQTPRYLVIGTGKKITLECSQTMGHDKMYWYQQDPGMELHLIHYSYGVNSTEKGDLSSESTVSRIRTEHFPLTLESARPSHTSQYLCASSPSGGTKNIQYFGAGTRLSVL.

CDR3 sequence: CASSHPTGGNTGELFF. The CDR3 DNA reads TGCGCCAGCAGCCACCCTACAGGGGGGAACACCGGGGAGCTGTTTTTT. V and J are TRBV4-1 and TRBJ2-2; TRBD1 agrees at 8 bases. The V segment lost 3 bases and the J segment 1 base; nucleotides outside the gene matches: 4. Germline assignment: CDR1 MGHRA and CDR2 YSYEKL. The CDR3 consists of 16 residues.

This clonotype has just a few counts. This chain uses TRBV7-9 with TRBJ2-7; 7 bases match TRBD1. The J segment lost 2 bases and the V segment lost 5 bases, leaving 9 bases of the junction unmatched. CDR3 size: 15 residues. Germline CDR1 and CDR2: SEHNR and FQNEAQ (reference sequence). DNA for the CDR3: TGTGCCAGCAGCGCAATGGACAGGACCACCTACGAGCAGTACTTC. Translating it yields CASSAMDRTTYEQYF.

A few counts support this clonotype. V and J are TRBV7-9 and TRBJ1-1; D is ambiguous. Germline CDR1 and CDR2: SEHNR and FQNEAQ (reference sequence). The CDR3 extends over 13 amino acids. V shed 1 base and J shed 2 bases, with 5 bases lying between them. The CDR3 loop reads CASSLGFNTEAFF. CDR3 DNA sequence: TGTGCCAGCAGCTTAGGATTTAACACTGAAGCTTTCTTT.

This clonotype was seen repeatedly, ten times or more. CDR3 sequence (DNA): TGTGCCAGCAGTTTAAATAGGGTGACGGGGCCCCAGCATTTT. This sequence encodes CASSLNRVTGPQHF. The chain employs TRBV12-3 or TRBV12-4 and TRBJ1-5; D remains ambiguous. The CDR3 consists of 14 residues. V lost 2 bases and J lost 9, with 14 bases in between.

This clonotype was seen more than once but under ten times. The CDR3 DNA sequence: TGCAGTGCTAGAGCCCTCAGGGGGCCCGGGGAGCTGTTTTTT. Its translation is CSARALRGPGELFF. The chain has TRBV20-1 and TRBJ2-2, with 8 nucleotides matching TRBD1. The V gene end was trimmed by 1 base and the J gene end by 6 bases; junction bases not matched to a gene: 4. CDR1 and CDR2 (germline): DFQATT, SNEGSKA (reference sequence). This CDR3 spans 14 amino acids.

The sample holds many counts of this clonotype. V is TRBV7-3 and J is TRBJ2-3; D ambiguous. Between the trimmed V and J ends, which lost 8 bases and 4 bases, there was a span of 19 bases. The CDR3 runs 15 residues. Germline V lookup: CDR1 SGHTA, CDR2 FQGTGA. The CDR3 sequence: CASANLWLAADTQYF. CDR3 nucleotide sequence: TGTGCCAGCGCCAACCTGTGGTTGGCCGCAGATACGCAGTATTTT.

There are many counts of this clonotype. The chain joins TRBV20-1 to TRBJ2-7; D is perhaps TRBD2 (5 bases). V lost 3 bases to trimming and J lost 0 bases, with 6 bases between them. Germline-derived CDR1 and CDR2 are DFQATT and SNEGSKA (reference sequence). The CDR3 has 12 amino acids. CDR3 in amino acids: CSASGISYEQYF. The CDR3 DNA reads as TGCAGTGCTAGCGGGATCTCCTACGAGCAGTACTTC.

This clonotype has ten or more counts. V and J are TRBV5-1 and TRBJ2-5, with D perhaps TRBD1 (5 bases). The CDR3 covers 10 residues. The V and J ends lost 6 bases and 5 bases respectively, with 5 bases between them. From germline, CDR1 is SGHRS and CDR2 YFSETQ. The CDR3 DNA reads as TGCGCCAGCAAGGGGGAGACCCAGTACTTC. Encoded protein: CASKGETQYF.

Here the CDR3 DNA reads TGTGCCAGCTCTCCTGATACCCGGGACAGGGGTAATGAGCAGTTCTTC. As protein: CASSPDTRDRGNEQFF. This chain uses TRBV7-9 with TRBJ2-1; 10 nucleotides align to TRBD1. The V segment lost 8 bases and the J segment 7 bases; nucleotides outside the gene matches: 14. Looked up from germline, CDR1 is SEHNR and CDR2 is FQNEAQ (reference sequence). This CDR3 has 16 amino acids.

In this sample, this clonotype turned up many times. V gene TRBV6-1 combines with J gene TRBJ2-2, with 9 nucleotides matching TRBD2. V lost 6 bases and J lost 6; bases outside the gene matches: 17. The CDR3 runs 18 residues. Germline V gives CDR1 MNHNS, CDR2 SASEGT. CDR3 protein: CASSHPAGSGSFPGELFF. The CDR3 DNA follows: TGTGCCAGCAGCCACCCAGCGGGTAGCGGGAGTTTTCCCGGGGAGCTGTTTTTT.

This clonotype appeared a few times. The gene calls are TRBV4-1 and TRBJ2-2; D uncertain. CDR3 size: 19 residues. The germline V gene has CDR1 MGHRA and CDR2 YSYEKL. V gave up 3 bases and J gave up 0 bases, with 20 bases separating them. DNA of the CDR3: TGCGCCAGCAGCCACCCTAAAGGTTACGTGACTGCGAACACCGGGGAGCTGTTTTTT. Protein product: CASSHPKGYVTANTGELFF.

This clonotype was seen a handful of times. This rearrangement joins TRBV18 to TRBJ2-7; perhaps TRBD1 as D (6 bases). The CDR3 length is 13 residues. Germline V CDR1 and CDR2: KGHSH, LQKENI. V lost 2 bases to trimming and J lost 5 bases, with 10 bases between them. CDR3 nucleotides: TGTGCCAGCTCACCAACAGGGTTCCACGAGCAGTACTTC. This encodes CASSPTGFHEQYF.

The chain links TRBV29-1 to TRBJ1-4; D uncertain. Germline CDR1 is SQVTM and CDR2 is ANQGSEA. This CDR3 region has 13 residues. V shed 7 bases and J shed 8 bases, with 17 bases lying between them. The CDR3 nucleotides are TGCAGCGGCCCTCCACGAACGGGGGAAAAACTGTTTTTT. It specifies CSGPPRTGEKLFF.

This clonotype came up many times. This rearrangement joins TRBV7-3 to TRBJ2-3; a weak D match, TRBD2 (6 bases). V lost 0 bases to trimming and J lost 2 bases, with 12 bases between them. The CDR3 has 16 amino acids. Germline CDR1 reads SGHTA; CDR2 reads FQGTGA. The CDR3 DNA sequence: TGTGCCAGCAGCTTAACTGCGGGGTCTATCACAGATACGCAGTATTTT. Translating it yields CASSLTAGSITDTQYF. The whole variable domain, remainder taken from reference TRBV7-3 and TRBJ2-3, is GAGVSQTPSNKVTEKGKYVELRCDPISGHTALYWYRQSLGQGPEFLIYFQGTGAADDSGLPNDRFFAVRPEGSVSTLKIQRTERGDSAVYLCASSLTAGSITDTQYFGPGTRLTVL.

The chain combines TRBV7-2 with TRBJ1-4, with unresolved D. The CDR3 extends over 14 amino acids. Trimming took 5 bases from V and 4 from J, leaving 11 bases between them. From germline, CDR1 is SGHTA and CDR2 FQGNSA. The CDR3 here is CASSRGRGNEKLFF. CDR3 nucleotide sequence: TGTGCCAGCAGCCGAGGTCGGGGTAATGAAAAACTGTTTTTT.

This clonotype has a count of ten or more. The chain uses TRBV12-3 or TRBV12-4 and TRBJ2-3, with D possibly TRBD2 on 6 matching bases. Trimming took off 4 bases at V and 1 base at J, with 9 bases between the two ends. The CDR3 covers 14 residues. CDR3 region: CASSSWGGTDTQYF. The CDR3 bases are TGTGCCAGCAGTTCCTGGGGGGGCACAGATACGCAGTATTTT.

This clonotype has a count of ten or more. The J gene is TRBJ2-5, the V gene TRBV4-3, with 7 bases identical to TRBD1. Germline values: CDR1 LGHNA, CDR2 YSLEER. This CDR3 comprises 15 residues. The V gene end was trimmed by 4 bases and the J gene end by 5 bases; junction bases not matched to a gene: 10. The CDR3 DNA sequence: TGCGCCAGCAGCCCTCAGACAGGGCTGGGGGAGACCCAGTACTTC. It specifies CASSPQTGLGETQYF.

This clonotype was seen ten or more times. This chain uses TRBV12-3 or TRBV12-4 with TRBJ2-3; TRBD1 aligns across 9 bases. There are 16 residues in the CDR3. V trimming: 6 bases; J trimming: 4 bases; junction bases outside the gene matches: 11. The CDR3 DNA reads TGTGCCAGCAGGGAAACAGGGGGCGGGTTGGCAGATACGCAGTATTTT. This sequence encodes CASRETGGGLADTQYF.